Each of the 26 T cell receptor beta chains below was sequenced from the same sample in a study of regulatory T cells in long-lasting Graves disease. Time point denoted: persistent/refractory GD, antithyroid drugs over 5 years with positive TRAb. The authors made the TCR library using RNA they extracted from PBMCs. CDR3 regions were amplified by Arm-PCR using iRepertoire HTBI primers to build TCR beta libraries. TCRdb fed the multiplex PCR reads into MiXCR, producing one record per CDR3 protein. The data hold about 450,000 distinct CDR3 sequences, with 23% observed a single time. Specimen: peripheral blood mononuclear cells (PBMCs), collected when the disease was refractory, from a patient treated with antithyroid drugs. The receptors originated from a female donor with Graves disease.

This clonotype was recorded a few times. The V gene is TRBV13, the J gene TRBJ2-7, with TRBD2 matching over 16 bases. This CDR3 has 17 amino acids. V was pared by 4 bases and J by 7 bases, with 10 bases of the junction left unmatched. In germline, CDR1 is PRHDT, CDR2 FYEKMQ (reference sequence). The CDR3 spells CASSSGLAGGQGVEQYF. CDR3 sequence (DNA): TGTGCCAGCAGCTCGGGACTAGCGGGAGGGCAAGGGGTGGAGCAGTACTTC.

This clonotype appeared many times. This chain connects TRBV15 to TRBJ1-2; D possibly corresponds to TRBD1 (5 bases). The CDR3 length is 14 residues. The V end lost 0 bases, the J end lost 9 bases, and 14 bases lay between the germline ends. Germline V gene lookup returns CDR1 LNHNV and CDR2 YYDKDF (reference sequence). CDR3 sequence reads: CATSRDRGHMSYTF. CDR3 bases: TGTGCCACCAGCAGAGATCGTGGACATATGAGCTACACCTTC.

This clonotype was found many times. The chain recombines TRBV2 with TRBJ2-5; D is uncertain. This CDR3 is built from 13 residues. V lost 11 bases to trimming and J lost 5 bases, with 18 bases between them. CDR1 and CDR2 (germline): SNHLY, FYNNEI. CDR3 region: CAGLFSERETQYF. The CDR3 DNA reads as TGTGCCGGCCTCTTTTCTGAGCGTGAGACCCAGTACTTC.

This clonotype appeared many times. The chain joins TRBV2 to TRBJ1-2; a possible D gene is TRBD1 (5 bases). Germline V gives CDR1 SNHLY, CDR2 FYNNEI. Trimming left V 6 bases short and J 4 bases short, with 15 bases between. CDR3 length: 14 amino acids. The CDR3 is CASRGDFESYGYTF. The CDR3 bases are TGTGCCAGCAGAGGGGACTTCGAGTCCTATGGCTACACCTTC.

This clonotype was seen ten or more times. The V call is TRBV6-2 or TRBV6-3, the J call TRBJ1-1, with D uncertain. The length of the CDR3 is 15 residues. Trimming shortened V by 0 bases and J by 1 base, and 9 bases separated the two germline ends. Germline assignment: CDR1 MNHEY and CDR2 SVGEGT. In nucleotides, the CDR3 is TGTGCCAGCAGTTACTCGTCGTTTAGGAACACTGAAGCTTTCTTT. Translating it yields CASSYSSFRNTEAFF.

In this sample, this clonotype turned up many times. The rearrangement joins TRBV28 to TRBJ1-2; 8 nucleotides agree with TRBD1. V shed 6 bases and J 3 bases; nucleotides not matched to a gene: 18. The CDR3 totals 18 residues. Germline V gives CDR1 MDHEN, CDR2 SYDVKM. The CDR3 reads CASRLSAFTGGGDYGYTF. The CDR3 DNA sequence: TGTGCCAGCAGACTATCTGCTTTCACAGGGGGGGGGGACTATGGCTACACCTTC.

This clonotype has a handful of counts. The rearrangement links TRBV5-4 to TRBJ1-2; D ambiguous. Germline V CDR1 and CDR2: SGHNT, YYREEE (reference sequence). Trimming left V 3 bases short and J 5 bases short, with 17 bases between. CDR3 length equals 15 residues. CDR3 DNA: TGTGCCAGCAGCTCCCTCTCCAGGCCTATGTATGGCTACACCTTC. It translates to CASSSLSRPMYGYTF.

The chain employs TRBV20-1 and TRBJ2-7; 7 bases map to TRBD2. The CDR3 contains 14 residues. In germline, CDR1 is DFQATT, CDR2 SNEGSKA (reference sequence). Losses at the gene ends were 3 bases for V and 0 bases for J; bases not matched to a gene: 5. In DNA, the CDR3 is TGCAGTGCTAGGCAACTAGCGTACTCCTACGAGCAGTACTTC. It specifies CSARQLAYSYEQYF.

This clonotype was counted between two and nine times. The V and J genes are TRBV7-3 and TRBJ2-3; D possibly matches TRBD1 or TRBD2 (6 bases each). The CDR3 is 18 amino acids. Germline CDR1 is SGHTA and CDR2 is FQGTGA. Trimming took 0 bases from V and 0 from J, leaving 16 bases between them. In nucleotides, the CDR3 is TGTGCCAGCAGCTTAACCCCCGGGACCGGGGGCAGCACAGATACGCAGTATTTT. This translates into CASSLTPGTGGSTDTQYF.

The rearrangement uses TRBV3-1 and TRBJ1-2, with D hard to call. The CDR3 spans 16 residues. Between the trimmed V and J ends, which lost 2 bases and 4 bases, there was a span of 17 bases. Germline CDR1 LGHDT, CDR2 YNNKEL (reference sequence). The CDR3 nucleotides read TGTGCCAGCAGCCAATCAGGTAGCGTTTTGATCTATGGCTACACCTTC. Its translation is CASSQSGSVLIYGYTF.

This clonotype is a singleton in its sample. V is TRBV2 and J is TRBJ2-4, with a possible D match to TRBD1 (5 bases). V was cut by 1 base and J by 8 bases, with 12 bases left in between. This CDR3 contains 14 residues. Germline-derived CDR1 and CDR2 are SNHLY and FYNNEI. The CDR3 sequence: CASSEGDSLDIQYF. CDR3 bases: TGTGCCAGCAGTGAAGGTGACAGCCTTGACATTCAGTACTTC.

In its sample, this clonotype was seen many times. The chain has TRBV6-9 and TRBJ1-2, with D perhaps TRBD1 (5 bases). V dropped 3 bases and J dropped 2 bases, with 13 bases sitting between them. From germline, CDR1 is MNHGY and CDR2 SVAAGI. The CDR3 length is 15 residues. The CDR3 loop reads CASSYSKSGNYGYTF. In DNA form, the CDR3 reads TGTGCCAGCAGTTACTCAAAATCAGGGAACTATGGCTACACCTTC.

As for this clonotype: A much larger clone lies a single base off, so this may be a read error. The chain is built from TRBV28 and TRBJ1-1; D is perhaps TRBD1 (5 bases). CDR3 size: 13 residues. Germline CDR1 reads MDHEN; CDR2 reads SYDVKM. Between the trimmed V and J ends, which lost 4 bases and 6 bases, there was a span of 12 bases. In DNA, the CDR3 is TGTGCCAGCAGTTGGGCAGGGCAGGCTGAAGCTTTCTTT. This codes for CASSWAGQAEAFF.

This clonotype was seen only once. This chain uses TRBV5-1 with TRBJ2-2; D is perhaps TRBD2 (6 bases). In germline, CDR1 is SGHRS, CDR2 YFSETQ. V dropped 0 bases and J dropped 0 bases, with 12 bases sitting between them. The CDR3 is 17 amino acids. In nucleotides, the CDR3 is TGCGCCAGCAGCTTGGTTGTTAGCGGCTCGAACACCGGGGAGCTGTTTTTT. Translating gives CASSLVVSGSNTGELFF.

This clonotype was counted between two and nine times. The rearrangement uses TRBV28 and TRBJ2-7; D possibly corresponds to TRBD2 (5 bases). V lost 5 bases and J 2 bases, leaving 16 bases between the germline ends. Looked up from germline, CDR1 is MDHEN and CDR2 is SYDVKM. There are 15 residues in the CDR3. This CDR3 is CASSTTGSLPYEQYF. The CDR3 DNA is TGTGCCAGCAGTACGACGGGGTCACTACCCTACGAGCAGTACTTC.

This clonotype showed up just a few times. The chain links TRBV20-1 to TRBJ1-2; the D gene is possibly TRBD1 (6 bases). V was cut by 2 bases and J by 2 bases, with 6 bases left in between. Germline CDR1 reads DFQATT; CDR2 reads SNEGSKA (reference sequence). This CDR3 is 12 amino acids long. This CDR3 is CSARQGNYGYTF. The CDR3 nucleotides are TGCAGTGCTAGACAGGGGAACTATGGCTACACCTTC.

At least ten counts were recorded for this clonotype. The genes are TRBV3-1 and TRBJ1-1, with 7 bases fitting TRBD1. The CDR3 length is 15 residues. V gave up 1 base and J gave up 4 bases; unmatched junction bases: 6. Per germline, CDR1 LGHDT and CDR2 YNNKEL (reference sequence). CDR3 DNA: TGTGCCAGCAGCCAAGGGACAGGAGGTGGCACTGAAGCTTTCTTT. Encoded protein: CASSQGTGGGTEAFF.

This clonotype has only one observation. The rearrangement joins TRBV9 to TRBJ1-1; D possibly corresponds to TRBD1 (5 bases). V was cut by 0 bases and J by 6 bases, with 12 bases left in between. Germline-derived CDR1 and CDR2 are SGDLS and YYNGEE. The CDR3 has 14 residues. The CDR3 region is CASSVGPGDPEAFF. In DNA form, the CDR3 reads TGTGCCAGCAGCGTAGGCCCCGGGGACCCTGAAGCTTTCTTT.

This clonotype was seen a few times. The chain links TRBV25-1 to TRBJ2-2; perhaps TRBD1 as D (6 bases). Trimming removed 4 bases from V and 5 bases from J, with 8 bases in between. Germline lookup yields CDR1 MGHDK and CDR2 SYGVNS. This CDR3 region has 13 residues. CDR3 DNA: TGTGCCAGCAGTGCAGGGGCAACCGGGGAGCTGTTTTTT. Translated: CASSAGATGELFF.

J is TRBJ1-1 and V is TRBV18; 7 nucleotides agree with TRBD1. Germline CDR1 reads KGHSH; CDR2 reads LQKENI. The CDR3 sequence is 17 residues long. Unmatched junction bases numbered 9, after V lost 2 bases and J lost 0 bases. The CDR3 DNA sequence: TGTGCCAGCTCACCAAGGGGGACAGTAATTATGAACACTGAAGCTTTCTTT. Translated: CASSPRGTVIMNTEAFF. Full variable domain (rest looked up from reference TRBV18 and TRBJ1-1): NAGVMQNPRHLVRRRGQEARLRCSPMKGHSHVYWYRQLPEEGLKFMVYLQKENIIDESGMPKERFSAEFPKEGPSILRIQQVVRGDSAAYFCASSPRGTVIMNTEAFFGQGTRLTVV.

Only a few counts were recorded for this clonotype. The V gene is TRBV7-9, the J gene TRBJ1-5; D not resolved. The CDR3 contains 12 residues. V gave up 5 bases and J gave up 6 bases, with 8 bases separating them. Germline values: CDR1 SEHNR, CDR2 FQNEAQ (reference sequence). For the CDR3, the DNA is TGTGCCAGCAGCGAAACGACTCAGCCCCAGCATTTT. The encoded protein is CASSETTQPQHF.

The chain combines TRBV20-1 with TRBJ2-7; the match to TRBD2 covers 7 bases. The CDR3 extends over 11 amino acids. CDR1 and CDR2 from the germline V gene are DFQATT and SNEGSKA (reference sequence). J was trimmed by 5 bases and V by 7 bases; bases with no gene match: 5. The CDR3 spells CSVFGTNEQYF. The CDR3 DNA is TGCAGTGTCTTCGGGACTAACGAGCAGTACTTC.

This clonotype has only one observation. This sequence may be a read error, since a much larger clone differs from it by one base. The chain couples TRBV20-1 to TRBJ2-5, with a tentative D call TRBD2 (6 bases). The CDR3 contains 15 residues. The germline CDR1 and CDR2 sequences are DFQATT and SNEGSKA (reference sequence). The CDR3 DNA follows: TGCGGTGCTAGAGATGTCACGGGGAGGTCAGAGACCCAGTACTTC. This gives the protein CGARDVTGRSETQYF.

This clonotype was detected only a few times. V and J are TRBV4-2 and TRBJ1-2; D unresolved. V was clipped by 4 bases and J by 0 bases, with 12 bases between them. Germline assignment: CDR1 LGHNA and CDR2 YNFKEQ. The length of the CDR3 is 15 residues. DNA of the CDR3: TGTGCCAGCAGCCGCGCTGGTCCTGCTAACTATGGCTACACCTTC. Protein sequence: CASSRAGPANYGYTF.

The rearrangement links TRBV6-2 or TRBV6-3 to TRBJ2-7; 7 nucleotides match TRBD1. This CDR3 is built from 15 residues. The V gene's germline CDR1 is MNHEY and CDR2 SVGEGT. V lost 3 bases to trimming and J lost 1 base; unmatched junction nucleotides: 6. The CDR3 reads CASSYFRDSSYEQYF. CDR3 nucleotides: TGTGCCAGCAGTTATTTCCGGGACAGTTCCTACGAGCAGTACTTC.

This clonotype has only one observation. The CDR3 region has the DNA TGTGCCAGCACCCTGGTGGCGAATGAGCAGTTCTTC. It codes for CASTLVANEQFF. The genes are TRBV12-3 or TRBV12-4 and TRBJ2-1; D is uncertain. This CDR3 has 12 residues. V was pared by 7 bases and J by 7 bases, with 11 bases between.